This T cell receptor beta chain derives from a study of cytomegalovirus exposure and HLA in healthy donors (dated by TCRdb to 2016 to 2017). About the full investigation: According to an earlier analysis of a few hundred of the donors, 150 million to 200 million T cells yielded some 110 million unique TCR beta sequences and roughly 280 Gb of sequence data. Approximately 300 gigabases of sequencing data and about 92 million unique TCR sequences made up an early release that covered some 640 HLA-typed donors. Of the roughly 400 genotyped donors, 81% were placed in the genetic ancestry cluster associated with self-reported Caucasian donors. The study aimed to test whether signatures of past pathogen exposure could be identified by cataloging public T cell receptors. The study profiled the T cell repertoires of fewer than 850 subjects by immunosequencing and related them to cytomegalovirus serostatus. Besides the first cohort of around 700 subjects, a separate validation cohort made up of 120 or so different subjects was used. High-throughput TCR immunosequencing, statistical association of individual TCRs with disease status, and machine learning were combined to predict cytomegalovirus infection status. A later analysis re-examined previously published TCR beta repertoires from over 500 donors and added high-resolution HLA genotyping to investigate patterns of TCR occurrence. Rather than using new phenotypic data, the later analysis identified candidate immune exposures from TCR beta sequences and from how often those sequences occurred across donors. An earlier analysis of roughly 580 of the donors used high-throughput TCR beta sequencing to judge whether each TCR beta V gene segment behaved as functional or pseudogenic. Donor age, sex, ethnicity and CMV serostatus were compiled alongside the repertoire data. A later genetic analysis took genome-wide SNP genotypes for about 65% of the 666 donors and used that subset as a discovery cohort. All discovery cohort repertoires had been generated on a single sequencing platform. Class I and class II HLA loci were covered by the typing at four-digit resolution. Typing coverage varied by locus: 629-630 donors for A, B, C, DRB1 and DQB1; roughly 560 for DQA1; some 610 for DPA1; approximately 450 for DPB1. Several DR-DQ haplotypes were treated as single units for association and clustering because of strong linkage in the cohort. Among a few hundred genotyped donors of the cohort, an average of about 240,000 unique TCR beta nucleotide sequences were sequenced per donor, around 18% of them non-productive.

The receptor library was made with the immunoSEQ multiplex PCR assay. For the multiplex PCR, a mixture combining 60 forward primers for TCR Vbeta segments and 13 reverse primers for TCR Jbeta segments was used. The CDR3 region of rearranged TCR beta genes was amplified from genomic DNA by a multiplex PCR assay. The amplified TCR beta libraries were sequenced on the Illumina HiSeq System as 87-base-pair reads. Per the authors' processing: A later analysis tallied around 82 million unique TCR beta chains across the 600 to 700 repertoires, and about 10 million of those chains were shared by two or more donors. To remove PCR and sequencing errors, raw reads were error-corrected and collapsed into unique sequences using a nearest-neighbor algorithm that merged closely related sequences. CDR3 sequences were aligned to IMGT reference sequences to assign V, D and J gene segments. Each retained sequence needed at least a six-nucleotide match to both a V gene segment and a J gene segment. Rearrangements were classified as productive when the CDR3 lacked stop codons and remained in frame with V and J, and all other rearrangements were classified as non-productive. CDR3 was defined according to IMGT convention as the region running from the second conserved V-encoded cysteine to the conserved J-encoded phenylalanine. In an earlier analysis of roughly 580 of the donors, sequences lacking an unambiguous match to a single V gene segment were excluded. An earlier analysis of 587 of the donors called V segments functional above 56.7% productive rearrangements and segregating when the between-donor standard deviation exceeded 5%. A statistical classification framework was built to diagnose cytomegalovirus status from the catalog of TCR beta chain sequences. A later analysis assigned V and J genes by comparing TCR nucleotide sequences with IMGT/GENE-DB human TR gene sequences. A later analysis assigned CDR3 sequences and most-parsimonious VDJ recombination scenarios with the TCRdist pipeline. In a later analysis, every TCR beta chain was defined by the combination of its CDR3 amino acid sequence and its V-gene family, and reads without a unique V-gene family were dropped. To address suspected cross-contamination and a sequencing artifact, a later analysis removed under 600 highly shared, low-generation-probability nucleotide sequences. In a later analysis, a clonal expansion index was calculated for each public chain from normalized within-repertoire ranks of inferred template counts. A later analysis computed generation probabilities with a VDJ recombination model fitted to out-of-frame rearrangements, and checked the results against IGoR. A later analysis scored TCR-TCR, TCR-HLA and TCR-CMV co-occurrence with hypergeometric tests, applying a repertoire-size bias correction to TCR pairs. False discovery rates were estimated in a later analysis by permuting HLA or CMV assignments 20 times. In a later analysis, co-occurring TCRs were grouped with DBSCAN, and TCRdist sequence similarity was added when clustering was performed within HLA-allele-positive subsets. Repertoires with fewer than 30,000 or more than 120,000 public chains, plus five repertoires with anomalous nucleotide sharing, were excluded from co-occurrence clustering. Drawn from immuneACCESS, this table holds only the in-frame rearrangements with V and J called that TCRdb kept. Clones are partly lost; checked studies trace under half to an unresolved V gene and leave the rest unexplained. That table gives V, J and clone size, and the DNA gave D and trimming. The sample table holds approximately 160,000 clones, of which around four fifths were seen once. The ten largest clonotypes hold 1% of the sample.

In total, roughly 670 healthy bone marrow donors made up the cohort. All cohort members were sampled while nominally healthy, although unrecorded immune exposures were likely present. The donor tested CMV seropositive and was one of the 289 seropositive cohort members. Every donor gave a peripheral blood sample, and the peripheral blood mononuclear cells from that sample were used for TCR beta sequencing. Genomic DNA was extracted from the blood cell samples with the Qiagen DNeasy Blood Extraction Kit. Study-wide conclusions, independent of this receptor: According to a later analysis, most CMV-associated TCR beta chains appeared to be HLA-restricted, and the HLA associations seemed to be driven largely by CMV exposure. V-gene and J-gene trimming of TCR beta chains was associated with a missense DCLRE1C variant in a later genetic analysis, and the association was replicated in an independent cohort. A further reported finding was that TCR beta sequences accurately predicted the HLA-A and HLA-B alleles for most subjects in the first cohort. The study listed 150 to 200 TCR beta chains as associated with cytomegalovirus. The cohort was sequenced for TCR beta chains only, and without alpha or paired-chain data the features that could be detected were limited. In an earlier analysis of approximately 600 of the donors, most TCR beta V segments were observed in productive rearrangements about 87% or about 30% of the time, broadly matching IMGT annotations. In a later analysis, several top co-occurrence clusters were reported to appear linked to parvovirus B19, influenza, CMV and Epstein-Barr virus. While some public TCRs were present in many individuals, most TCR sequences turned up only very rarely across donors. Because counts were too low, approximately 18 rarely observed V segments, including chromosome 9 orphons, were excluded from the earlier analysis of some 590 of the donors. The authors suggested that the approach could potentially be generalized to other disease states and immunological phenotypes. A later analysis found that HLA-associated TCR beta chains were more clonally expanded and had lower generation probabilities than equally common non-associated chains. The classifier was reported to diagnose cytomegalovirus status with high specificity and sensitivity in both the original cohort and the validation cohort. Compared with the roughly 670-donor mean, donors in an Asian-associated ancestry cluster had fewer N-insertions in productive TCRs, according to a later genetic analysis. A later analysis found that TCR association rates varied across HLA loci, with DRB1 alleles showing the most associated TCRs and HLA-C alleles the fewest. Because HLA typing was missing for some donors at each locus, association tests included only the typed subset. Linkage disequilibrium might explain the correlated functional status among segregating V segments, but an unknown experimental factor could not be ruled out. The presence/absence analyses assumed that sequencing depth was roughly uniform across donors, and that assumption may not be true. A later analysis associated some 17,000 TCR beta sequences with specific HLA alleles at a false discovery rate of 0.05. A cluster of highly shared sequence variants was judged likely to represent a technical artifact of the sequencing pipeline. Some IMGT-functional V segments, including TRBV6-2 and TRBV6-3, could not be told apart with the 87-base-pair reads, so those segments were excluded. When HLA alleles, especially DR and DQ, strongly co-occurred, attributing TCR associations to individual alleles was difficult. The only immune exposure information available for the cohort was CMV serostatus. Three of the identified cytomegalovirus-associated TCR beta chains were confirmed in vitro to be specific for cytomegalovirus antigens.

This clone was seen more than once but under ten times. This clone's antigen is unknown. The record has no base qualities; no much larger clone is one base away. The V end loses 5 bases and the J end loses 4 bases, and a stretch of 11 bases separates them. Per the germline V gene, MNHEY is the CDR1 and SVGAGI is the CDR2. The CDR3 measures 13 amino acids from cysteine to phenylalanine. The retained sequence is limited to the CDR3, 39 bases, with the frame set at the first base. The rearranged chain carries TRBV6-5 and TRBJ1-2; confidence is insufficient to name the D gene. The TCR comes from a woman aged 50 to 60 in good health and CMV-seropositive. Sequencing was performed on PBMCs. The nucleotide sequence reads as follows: TGTGCCAGCAGTACCCTGGGAGTCTATGGCTACACCTTC. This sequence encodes CASSTLGVYGYTF.